The rows below give T cell receptor beta chains drawn from one sample of a study of cytomegalovirus exposure and HLA in healthy donors. Profiled with immunoSEQ multiplex PCR; TCRdb holds only in-frame clones, not every one. The sample carries about 190,000 clones, approximately 81% recorded once. Sequencing was carried out using PBMCs. All receptors derive from a man aged 50 or older in good health and CMV-seronegative. Each CDR3 is given with its conserved first and last residue. Fields, in order: D gene, clone size, J gene, V gene, CDR3 DNA, CDR3 protein. D genes are given only for firm matches. Clone size is stated in some rows and not others, as once, few, many or a class when expanded.

d_gene: TRBD2
abundance: -
j_gene: TRBJ2-1
v_gene: TRBV9
CDR3nt: TGTGCCAGCAGCGTAGGGACTAGTGTATACTCCTACAATGAGCAGTTCTTC
CDR3aa: CASSVGTSVYSYNEQFF

d_gene: -
abundance: -
j_gene: TRBJ2-3
v_gene: TRBV18
CDR3nt: TGTGCCAGCTCACCAACCTTAGTAAGCGCAGATACGCAGTATTTT
CDR3aa: CASSPTLVSADTQYF

d_gene: TRBD1
abundance: few
j_gene: TRBJ2-2
v_gene: TRBV15
CDR3nt: TGTGCCACAGGGGGGACAGGGGGCCGTAACACCGGGGAGCTGTTTTTT
CDR3aa: CATGGTGGRNTGELFF

d_gene: -
abundance: -
j_gene: TRBJ2-4
v_gene: TRBV7-7
CDR3nt: TGTGCCAGCAGCTTGACTGCTCGGAATGGTCAGTACTTC
CDR3aa: CASSLTARNGQYF

d_gene: -
abundance: few
j_gene: TRBJ1-1
v_gene: TRBV19
CDR3nt: TGTGCCAGTGTGAGGGGACAACTCCTTTTCTTT
CDR3aa: CASVRGQLLFF

d_gene: TRBD1
abundance: -
j_gene: TRBJ2-2
v_gene: TRBV4-3
CDR3nt: TGCGCCAGCAGCCGTTACAGGGGGCAGGAGGAGCTGTTTTTT
CDR3aa: CASSRYRGQEELFF

d_gene: -
abundance: -
j_gene: TRBJ1-1
v_gene: TRBV27
CDR3nt: TGTGCCAGCAGTCGAACAGGAATCGCTGAAGCTTTCTTT
CDR3aa: CASSRTGIAEAFF

d_gene: -
abundance: few
j_gene: TRBJ1-2
v_gene: TRBV6-6
CDR3nt: TGTGCCAGCAGAAAGGGGGAATATGGCTACACCTTC
CDR3aa: CASRKGEYGYTF

d_gene: TRBD1
abundance: -
j_gene: TRBJ1-5
v_gene: TRBV7-9
CDR3nt: TGTTCCAGCAGCTTAGGACAGGGGAATCAGCCCCAGCATTTT
CDR3aa: CSSSLGQGNQPQHF

d_gene: -
abundance: -
j_gene: TRBJ1-3
v_gene: TRBV13
CDR3nt: TGTGCCAGCAGCTTAGGGACAGTATCTGGAAACACCATATATTTT
CDR3aa: CASSLGTVSGNTIYF

d_gene: -
abundance: -
j_gene: TRBJ2-5
v_gene: TRBV6-5
CDR3nt: TGTGCCAGCAGTTACTCTGCTTGGAGGAGGGAGACCCAGTACTTC
CDR3aa: CASSYSAWRRETQYF

d_gene: TRBD2
abundance: -
j_gene: TRBJ2-1
v_gene: TRBV11-2
CDR3nt: TGTGCCAGCAGCGCCGGGGGGGATGAGCAGTTCTTC
CDR3aa: CASSAGGDEQFF

d_gene: TRBD1
abundance: -
j_gene: TRBJ2-1
v_gene: TRBV7-9
CDR3nt: TGTGCCAGCAGCTCCGGGACAGGGTACAATGAGCAGTTCTTC
CDR3aa: CASSSGTGYNEQFF

d_gene: -
abundance: -
j_gene: TRBJ1-5
v_gene: TRBV15
CDR3nt: TGTGCCACCAGCAGGGGGGGGAACAATCAGCCCCAGCATTTT
CDR3aa: CATSRGGNNQPQHF

d_gene: -
abundance: once
j_gene: TRBJ1-1
v_gene: TRBV5-1
CDR3nt: TGCGCCAGCAGTTTGACCGGAGGGAGCACTGAAGCTTTCTTT
CDR3aa: CASSLTGGSTEAFF

d_gene: -
abundance: -
j_gene: TRBJ2-7
v_gene: TRBV19
CDR3nt: TGTGCCAGTAGTGAGTGGGGAGGTCCCCTTTCCTACGAGCAGTACTTC
CDR3aa: CASSEWGGPLSYEQYF

d_gene: -
abundance: -
j_gene: TRBJ2-7
v_gene: TRBV7-2
CDR3nt: TGTGCCAGCAGCTTTGCCAGCTCCTACGAGCAGTACTTC
CDR3aa: CASSFASSYEQYF

d_gene: -
abundance: -
j_gene: TRBJ1-1
v_gene: TRBV18
CDR3nt: TGTGCCAGCTCACCGGGGGAGGTCCCTAGGACTGAAGCTTTCTTT
CDR3aa: CASSPGEVPRTEAFF

d_gene: -
abundance: -
j_gene: TRBJ1-2
v_gene: TRBV2
CDR3nt: TGTGCCAGCAGCCCGTCTTTAAACTATGGCTACACCTTC
CDR3aa: CASSPSLNYGYTF

d_gene: TRBD1
abundance: -
j_gene: TRBJ1-4
v_gene: TRBV4-3
CDR3nt: TGCGCCAGCAGCCTGGGACAGGGGGCGCTTATCGGAGCAACTAATGAAAAACTGTTTTTT
CDR3aa: CASSLGQGALIGATNEKLFF

d_gene: -
abundance: once
j_gene: TRBJ1-6
v_gene: TRBV5-5
CDR3nt: TGTGCCAGCAGCTTGGCCAAGGCAGGGTGGCTTAATTCACCCCTCCACTTT
CDR3aa: CASSLAKAGWLNSPLHF

d_gene: TRBD1
abundance: -
j_gene: TRBJ1-6
v_gene: TRBV27
CDR3nt: TGTGCCAGCAGTTGGGTGGGACAGCTTAATTCACCCCTCCACTTT
CDR3aa: CASSWVGQLNSPLHF

d_gene: TRBD2
abundance: -
j_gene: TRBJ2-1
v_gene: TRBV14
CDR3nt: TGTGCCAGCAGTAGCGGGGGGTACAATGAGCAGTTCTTC
CDR3aa: CASSSGGYNEQFF

d_gene: TRBD2
abundance: -
j_gene: TRBJ2-2
v_gene: TRBV4-2
CDR3nt: TGTGCCAGCAGCCAGAGGGGGACTAGCGGATCCGAGGGGGAGCTGTTTTTT
CDR3aa: CASSQRGTSGSEGELFF

d_gene: TRBD2
abundance: -
j_gene: TRBJ2-5
v_gene: TRBV18
CDR3nt: TGTGCCAGCTCATCAGCGCGGCGGGGGGCCGGGGAGACCCAGTACTTC
CDR3aa: CASSSARRGAGETQYF

d_gene: -
abundance: -
j_gene: TRBJ2-5
v_gene: TRBV6-5
CDR3nt: TGTGCCAGCAGTTACTCTTCCAGGCAAGAGACCCAGTACTTC
CDR3aa: CASSYSSRQETQYF

d_gene: -
abundance: -
j_gene: TRBJ1-3
v_gene: TRBV6-5
CDR3nt: TGTGCCAGCACCAGGGGCTCTGGAAACACCATATATTTT
CDR3aa: CASTRGSGNTIYF

d_gene: TRBD1
abundance: -
j_gene: TRBJ1-5
v_gene: TRBV19
CDR3nt: TGTGCCAGCCGGGACAGGGGCGGGGAGCCCCAGCATTTT
CDR3aa: CASRDRGGEPQHF

d_gene: -
abundance: -
j_gene: TRBJ1-4
v_gene: TRBV9
CDR3nt: TGTGCCAGCAGCGTAGGACAGAATAATGAAAAACTGTTTTTT
CDR3aa: CASSVGQNNEKLFF

d_gene: TRBD1
abundance: once
j_gene: TRBJ1-5
v_gene: TRBV6-1
CDR3nt: TGTGCCAGCAAACAGGGGGTCCAGCCCCAGCATTTT
CDR3aa: CASKQGVQPQHF

d_gene: TRBD2
abundance: few
j_gene: TRBJ2-1
v_gene: TRBV7-9
CDR3nt: TGTGCCAGCAGCATGGGACTAGCGGCGATCAATGAGCAGTTCTTC
CDR3aa: CASSMGLAAINEQFF

d_gene: TRBD1
abundance: -
j_gene: TRBJ2-3
v_gene: TRBV6-5
CDR3nt: TGTGCCAGCAGTCAAGGGGGCCGGGGCACAGATACGCAGTATTTT
CDR3aa: CASSQGGRGTDTQYF

d_gene: -
abundance: -
j_gene: TRBJ1-4
v_gene: TRBV7-8
CDR3nt: TGTGCCAGCAGCTTAGTCTCAGGGGTGGCTGAAAAACTGTTTTTT
CDR3aa: CASSLVSGVAEKLFF

d_gene: -
abundance: -
j_gene: TRBJ1-5
v_gene: TRBV5-1
CDR3nt: TGCGCCAGCAGCTTGGTAACGGGATGGGATCAGCCCCAGCATTTT
CDR3aa: CASSLVTGWDQPQHF

d_gene: -
abundance: once
j_gene: TRBJ2-7
v_gene: TRBV6-5
CDR3nt: TGTGCCAGCAGTTACTCGGCCAGTCGGACAAACTACGAGCAGTACTTC
CDR3aa: CASSYSASRTNYEQYF

d_gene: -
abundance: -
j_gene: TRBJ1-4
v_gene: TRBV18
CDR3nt: TGTGCCAGCTCACCAGCCCAGGGTTGGGAAAAACTGTTTTTT
CDR3aa: CASSPAQGWEKLFF

d_gene: -
abundance: -
j_gene: TRBJ2-3
v_gene: TRBV5-4
CDR3nt: TGTGCCAGCAGCTTGAACAGGGTTACAGATACGCAGTATTTT
CDR3aa: CASSLNRVTDTQYF

d_gene: -
abundance: once
j_gene: TRBJ2-3
v_gene: TRBV4-1
CDR3nt: TGCGCCAGCAGCCCCCGAGGTGGTCAAGATACGCAGTATTTT
CDR3aa: CASSPRGGQDTQYF

d_gene: TRBD1
abundance: -
j_gene: TRBJ2-7
v_gene: TRBV7-2
CDR3nt: TGTGCCAGCAGCTTTACAGGGGGCAACGAGCAGTACTTC
CDR3aa: CASSFTGGNEQYF

d_gene: -
abundance: once
j_gene: TRBJ1-2
v_gene: TRBV11-2
CDR3nt: TGTGCCAGCAGCTATGTACGGGGTATTGGAGGCTACACCTTC
CDR3aa: CASSYVRGIGGYTF

d_gene: -
abundance: -
j_gene: TRBJ2-1
v_gene: TRBV27
CDR3nt: TGTGCCAGCAGGGCGAGGGAGAACTCCTACAATGAGCAGTTCTTC
CDR3aa: CASRARENSYNEQFF